This TCR beta chain came from a study of shared clonotypes between healthy human individuals. Whole-study context: Samples came from a couple of female and a few male donors aged 18 to 49.

Findings and caveats of the study: Genetic and exposure-history diversity was limited by the small donor number.

Once extracted for a subset, genomic DNA was divided evenly among several immunoSEQ plates. Among the unsorted PBMC samples, replicate PCRs used roughly 300 ng DNA, approximately 30,000 T cell genomes. TCRdb's table, derived via immunoSEQ multiplex PCR, lists solely in-frame clones and lacks some. Of more than 450,000 clones listed, less than 85% are singletons. Details on this clone: No antigen is known for it.

Germline-derived CDR1 and CDR2 are SGHDT and YYEEEE. Trimming left V 3 bases short and J 0 bases short, with 7 bases between. CDR3 length: 14 residues. The sequence was collected from a woman aged 35 to 49 in good health. Some clones in this sample may be carry-over from other donors' samples. The sequenced sample consisted of PBMCs. This chain links TRBV5-6 with TRBJ2-1; D ambiguous. The CDR3 loop is CASSWMSSYNEQFF. The CDR3 region has the DNA TGTGCCAGCAGCTGGATGAGCTCCTACAATGAGCAGTTCTTC.